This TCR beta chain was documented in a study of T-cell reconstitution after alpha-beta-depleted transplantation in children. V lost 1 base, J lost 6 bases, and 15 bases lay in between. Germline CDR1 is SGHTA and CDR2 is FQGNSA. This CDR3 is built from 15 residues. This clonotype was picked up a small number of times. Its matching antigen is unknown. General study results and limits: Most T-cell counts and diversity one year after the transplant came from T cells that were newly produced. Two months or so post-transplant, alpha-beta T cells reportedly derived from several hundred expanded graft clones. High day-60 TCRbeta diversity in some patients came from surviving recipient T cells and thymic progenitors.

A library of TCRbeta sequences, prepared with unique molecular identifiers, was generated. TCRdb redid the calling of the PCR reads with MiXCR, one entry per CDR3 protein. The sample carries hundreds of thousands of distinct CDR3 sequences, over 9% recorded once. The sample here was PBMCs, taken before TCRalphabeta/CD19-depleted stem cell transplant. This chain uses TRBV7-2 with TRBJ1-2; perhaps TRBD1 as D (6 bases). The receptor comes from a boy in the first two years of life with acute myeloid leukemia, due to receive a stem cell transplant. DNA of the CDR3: TGTGCCAGCAGCTTAGATCCAGGGGAGGATAATGGCTACACCTTC. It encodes CASSLDPGEDNGYTF. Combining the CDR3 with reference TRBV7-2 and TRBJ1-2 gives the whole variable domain GAGVSQSPSNKVTEKGKDVELRCDPISGHTALYWYRQSLGQGLEFLIYFQGNSAPDKSGLPSDRFSAERTGGSVSTLTIQRTQQEDSAVYLCASSLDPGEDNGYTFGSGTRLTVV.